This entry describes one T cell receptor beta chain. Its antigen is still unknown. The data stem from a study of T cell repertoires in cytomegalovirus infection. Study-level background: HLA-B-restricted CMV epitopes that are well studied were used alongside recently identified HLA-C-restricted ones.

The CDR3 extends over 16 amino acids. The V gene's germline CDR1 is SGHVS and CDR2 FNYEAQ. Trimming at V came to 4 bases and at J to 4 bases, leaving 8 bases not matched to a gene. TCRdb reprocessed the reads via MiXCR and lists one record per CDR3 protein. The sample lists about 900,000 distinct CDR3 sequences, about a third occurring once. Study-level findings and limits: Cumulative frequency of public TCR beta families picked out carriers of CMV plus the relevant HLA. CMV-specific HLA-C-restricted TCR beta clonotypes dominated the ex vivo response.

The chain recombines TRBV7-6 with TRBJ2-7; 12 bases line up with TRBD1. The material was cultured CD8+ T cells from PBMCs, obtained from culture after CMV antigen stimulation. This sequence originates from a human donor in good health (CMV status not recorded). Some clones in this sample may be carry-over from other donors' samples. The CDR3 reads CASSYSGTGGFYEQYF. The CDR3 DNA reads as TGTGCCAGCAGCTATTCCGGGACAGGGGGCTTTTACGAGCAGTACTTC.